This record looks at one T cell receptor beta chain sequence and its context. Its antigen is still unknown. The ends lost 6 bases at V and 6 bases at J; junction bases unmatched: 13. The CDR3 is made up of 16 amino acids. Germline CDR1 and CDR2: LNHDA and SQIVND (reference sequence). This entry comes from a study of cytomegalovirus exposure and HLA in healthy donors. Study-wide background: Assignment to the Caucasian-associated ancestry cluster applied to 81% of the approximately 370 genotyped donors.

Primers: 60 Vbeta forward and 13 Jbeta reverse. TCRdb's table, derived via immunoSEQ multiplex PCR, lists solely in-frame clones and lacks some. The sample records about 130,000 clones, 81% being singletons. Broader study findings: For most subjects, TCR beta sequences were reported to predict HLA-A and HLA-B alleles with accuracy. Published work reported that the classifier diagnosed cytomegalovirus status with high specificity and sensitivity. TCR beta chains associated with HLA were, in a later analysis, more clonally expanded than equally common others.

J is TRBJ1-5 and V is TRBV19, with 8 bases lining up with TRBD1. This clonotype was sampled from a man younger than 30 in good health and CMV-seropositive. Material: PBMCs. For the CDR3, the DNA is TGTGCCAGTAGCCATCTCGCAGGGGGCTTAAGTCAGCCCCAGCATTTT. Translating it yields CASSHLAGGLSQPQHF. Variable domain in full (rest from reference TRBV19 and TRBJ1-5): DGGITQSPKYLFRKEGQNVTLSCEQNLNHDAMYWYRQDPGQGLRLIYYSQIVNDFQKGDIAEGYSVSREKKESFPLTVTSAQKNPTAFYLCASSHLAGGLSQPQHFGDGTRLSIL.